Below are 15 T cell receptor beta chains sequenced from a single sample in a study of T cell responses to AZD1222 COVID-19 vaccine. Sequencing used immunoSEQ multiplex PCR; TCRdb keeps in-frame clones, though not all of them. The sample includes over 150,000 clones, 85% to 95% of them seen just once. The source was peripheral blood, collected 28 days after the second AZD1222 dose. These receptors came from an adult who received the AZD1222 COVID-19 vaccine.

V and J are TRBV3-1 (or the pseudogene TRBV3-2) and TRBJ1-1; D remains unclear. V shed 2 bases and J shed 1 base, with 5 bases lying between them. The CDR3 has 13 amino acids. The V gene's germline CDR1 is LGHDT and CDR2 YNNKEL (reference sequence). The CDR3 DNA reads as TGTGCCAGCAGCCAAACCGGGAACACTGAAGCTTTCTTT. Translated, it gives CASSQTGNTEAFF.

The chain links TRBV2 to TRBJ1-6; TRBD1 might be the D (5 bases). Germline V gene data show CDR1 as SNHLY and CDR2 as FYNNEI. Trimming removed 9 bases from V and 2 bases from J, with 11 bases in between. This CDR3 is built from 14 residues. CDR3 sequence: CASGGTAYNSPLHF. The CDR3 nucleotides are TGTGCCAGTGGGGGAACGGCCTATAATTCACCCCTCCACTTT.

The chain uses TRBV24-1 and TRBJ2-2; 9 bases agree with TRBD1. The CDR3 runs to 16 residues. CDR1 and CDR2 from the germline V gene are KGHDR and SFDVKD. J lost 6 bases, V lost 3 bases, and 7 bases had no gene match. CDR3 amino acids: CATSDAGTGKAGELFF. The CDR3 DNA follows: TGTGCCACCAGTGATGCGGGGACAGGGAAAGCCGGGGAGCTGTTTTTT.

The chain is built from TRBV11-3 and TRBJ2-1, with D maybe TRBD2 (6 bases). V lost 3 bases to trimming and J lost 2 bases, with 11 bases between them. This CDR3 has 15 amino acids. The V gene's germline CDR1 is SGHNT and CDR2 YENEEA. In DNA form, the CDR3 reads TGTGCCAGCAGCTTTTCTAGCGAGACCTACAATGAGCAGTTCTTC. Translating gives CASSFSSETYNEQFF.

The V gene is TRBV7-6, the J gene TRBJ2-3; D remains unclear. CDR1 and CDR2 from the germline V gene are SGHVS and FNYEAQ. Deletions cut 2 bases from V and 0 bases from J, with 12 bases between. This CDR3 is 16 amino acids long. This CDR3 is CASSLNSDLSTDTQYF. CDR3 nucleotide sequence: TGTGCCAGCAGCTTAAATTCCGATCTTAGCACAGATACGCAGTATTTT.

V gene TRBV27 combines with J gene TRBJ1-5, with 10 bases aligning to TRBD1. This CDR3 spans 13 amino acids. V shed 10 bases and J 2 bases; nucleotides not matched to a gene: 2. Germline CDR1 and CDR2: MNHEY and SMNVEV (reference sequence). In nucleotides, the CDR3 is TGTGCCATCGGACAGGGGGGCAATCAGCCCCAGCATTTT. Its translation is CAIGQGGNQPQHF.

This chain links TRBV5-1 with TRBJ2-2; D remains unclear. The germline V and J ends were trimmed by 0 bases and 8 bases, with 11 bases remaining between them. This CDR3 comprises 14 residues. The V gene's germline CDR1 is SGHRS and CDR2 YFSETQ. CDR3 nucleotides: TGCGCCAGCAGCTTGGATGGGAATTCGGGGGAGCTGTTTTTT. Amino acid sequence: CASSLDGNSGELFF.

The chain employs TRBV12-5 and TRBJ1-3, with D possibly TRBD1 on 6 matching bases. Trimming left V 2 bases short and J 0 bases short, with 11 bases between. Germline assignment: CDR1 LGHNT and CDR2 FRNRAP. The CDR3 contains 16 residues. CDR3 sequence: CASGLNRAVSGNTIYF. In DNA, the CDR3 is TGTGCTAGTGGTTTGAACAGGGCGGTCTCTGGAAACACCATATATTTT.

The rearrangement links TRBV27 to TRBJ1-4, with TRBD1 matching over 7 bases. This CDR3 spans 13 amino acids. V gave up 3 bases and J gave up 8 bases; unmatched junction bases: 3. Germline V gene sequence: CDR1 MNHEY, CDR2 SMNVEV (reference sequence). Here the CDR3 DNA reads TGTGCCAGCAGTTTGACAGGGATCGAAAAACTGTTTTTT. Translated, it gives CASSLTGIEKLFF.

The CDR3 DNA follows: TGTGCCAGCAGCTACACAACCTACGAGCAGTACTTC. As protein: CASSYTTYEQYF. The genes are TRBV11-2 and TRBJ2-7, with D unresolved. Germline loops: CDR1 SGHAT, CDR2 FQNNGV. V shed 4 bases and J shed 2 bases, with 6 bases lying between them. This CDR3 spans 12 amino acids.

The CDR3 DNA reads as TGCGCCAGCAGCTTGGTGGGACAGGTAGATTCACCCCTCCACTTT. Amino acid sequence: CASSLVGQVDSPLHF. The genes are TRBV5-1 and TRBJ1-6, with 8 nucleotides matching TRBD1. Per germline, CDR1 SGHRS and CDR2 YFSETQ. The CDR3 sequence is 15 residues long. V gave up 0 bases and J gave up 8 bases; unmatched junction bases: 4.

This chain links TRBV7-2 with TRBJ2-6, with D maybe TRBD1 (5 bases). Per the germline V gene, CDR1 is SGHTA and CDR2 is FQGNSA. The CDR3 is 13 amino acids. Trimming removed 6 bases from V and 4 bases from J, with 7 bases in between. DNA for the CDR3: TGTGCCAGCAGGACAGCCGGGGCCAACGTCCTGACTTTC. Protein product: CASRTAGANVLTF.

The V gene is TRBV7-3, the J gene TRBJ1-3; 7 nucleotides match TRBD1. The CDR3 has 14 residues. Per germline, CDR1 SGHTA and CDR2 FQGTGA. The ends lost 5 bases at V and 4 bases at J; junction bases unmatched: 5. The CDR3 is CASSPQGGGNTIYF. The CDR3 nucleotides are TGTGCCAGCAGCCCCCAGGGGGGCGGAAACACCATATATTTT.

In nucleotides, the CDR3 is TGCGCCAGCAGTACCGCAGGGTCCGGAGCTTTCTTT. Translated: CASSTAGSGAFF. V is TRBV10-1 and J is TRBJ1-1; D perhaps matches TRBD1 (5 bases). Germline V gene data show CDR1 as WNHNN and CDR2 as SYGVQD (reference sequence). Trimming cost V 5 bases and J 10 bases, with 14 bases left between them. The CDR3 totals 12 residues.

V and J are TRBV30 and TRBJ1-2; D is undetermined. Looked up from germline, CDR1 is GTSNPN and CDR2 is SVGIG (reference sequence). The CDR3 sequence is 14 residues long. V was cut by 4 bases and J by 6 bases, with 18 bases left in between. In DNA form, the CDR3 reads TGTGCCTGGACCCGCTTGGGGTTACGAGATGGCTACACCTTC. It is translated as CAWTRLGLRDGYTF.